This TCR delta chain was observed in a study of gamma-delta T cells after stem cell transplantation. Germline V gene sequence: CDR1 GEAIGNYY, CDR2 EKD. The CDR3 totals 17 residues. V lost 2 bases, J lost 3 bases, and 10 bases stayed unmatched. TCRdb fed the RT-PCR reads into CATT to redo clone calling. The sample carries about 3,400 delta-chain clones, 16% recorded once. This clone was observed a handful of times. Sequencing was done on a sample of gamma-delta T cells. The clonotype originates from a human donor. It is not recorded whose cells these are; they may come from a transplant donor. This sequence joins TRDV2 and TRDJ1, with 11 nucleotides matching TRDD3. The CDR3 bases are TGTGCCTGTGACAACTTACTGGGGGATAACGACGCCGATAAACTCATCTTT. This gives the protein CACDNLLGDNDADKLIF.